This paragraph reports one T cell receptor beta chain. This entry belongs to a study of blood T cell repertoires in COVID-19. Assay: immunoSEQ multiplex PCR; the TCRdb copy retains only in-frame clones and omits some. The repertoire consists of fewer than 120,000 clones, with 85% to 90% occurring once and the leading ten covering over 3%. Trimming took off 4 bases at V and 6 bases at J, with 16 bases between the two ends. Germline V gives CDR1 LGHDT, CDR2 YNNKEL (reference sequence). The CDR3 consists of 15 residues. V usage is TRBV3-1 (or the pseudogene TRBV3-2) and J usage is TRBJ2-1, with D possibly being TRBD1 (5 bases). The sequence derives from a woman between 45 and 60 years old with acute or convalescent COVID-19. Sequencing was performed on peripheral blood. The CDR3 nucleotides read TGTGCCAGCAGCCCAACAGGTGCTATCTCCAATGAGCAGTTCTTC. Its translation is CASSPTGAISNEQFF.